The present TCR beta chain was sequenced within a study of T-cell memory formation after mild COVID-19. Study in general: TCR clustering was largely donor specific. Regarding the study as a whole: Some responding clones appeared in pre-infection memory, suggesting cross-reactive memory joined. Among clones peaking at day 37 in the second wave, SARS-CoV-2 specificity remained unconfirmed.

TCRdb ran MiXCR on the 5' RACE reads and lists one entry per CDR3 protein. The table includes fewer than 30,000 distinct CDR3 sequences, roughly 12% detected once. The CDR3 runs 13 residues. The V gene end was trimmed by 4 bases and the J gene end by 1 base; junction bases not matched to a gene: 3. Germline CDR1 is SQVTM and CDR2 is ANQGSEA. A word on this clonotype: Its specificity is not known.

The rearrangement links TRBV29-1 to TRBJ1-2; 7 nucleotides match TRBD1. Sequenced: PBMCs or a T cell subset sorted from them (not recorded which). The sequence came from an adult woman who had mild COVID-19 (a few samples of this study predate the infection). Cell type and time point are not known. This CDR3 is CSVGGGYNYGYTF. In DNA, the CDR3 is TGCAGCGTTGGAGGGGGCTATAACTATGGCTACACCTTC.